This T cell receptor beta chain came from a study of radiotherapy plus CTLA-4 blockade in lung cancer. Across the whole study: Objective responses were recorded in about a sixth of patients, with disease control recorded in approximately 34%.

Trimming removed 6 bases from V and 2 bases from J, with 8 bases in between. Per the germline V gene, CDR1 is SNHLY and CDR2 is FYNNEI. This CDR3 has 12 amino acids. As concerns this clone: Antigen: not known.

Using immunoSEQ multiplex PCR, the repertoire was profiled, and TCRdb retains in-frame clones only, with some absent. Found here are about 76,000 clones, 70% to 85% of them singletons; the top ten hold approximately 0.8%. Focal radiation was given together with CTLA-4 blockade (ipilimumab) to patients with chemo-refractory metastatic non-small-cell lung cancer. General observations from the study: Reported findings show early blood T cell clone dynamics, with interferon-beta, best predicted response. After radiotherapy and ipilimumab, tumor-derived clones expanded in peripheral blood.

This TCR came from a human donor with non-small cell lung cancer who had stable disease on radiotherapy plus ipilimumab. This rearrangement joins TRBV2 to TRBJ2-7; D gene unclear. The sample in question was peripheral blood, obtained from a patient treated with radiotherapy plus ipilimumab. The CDR3 here is CASRDGPYEQYF. CDR3 sequence (DNA): TGTGCCAGCAGGGACGGACCCTACGAGCAGTACTTC.